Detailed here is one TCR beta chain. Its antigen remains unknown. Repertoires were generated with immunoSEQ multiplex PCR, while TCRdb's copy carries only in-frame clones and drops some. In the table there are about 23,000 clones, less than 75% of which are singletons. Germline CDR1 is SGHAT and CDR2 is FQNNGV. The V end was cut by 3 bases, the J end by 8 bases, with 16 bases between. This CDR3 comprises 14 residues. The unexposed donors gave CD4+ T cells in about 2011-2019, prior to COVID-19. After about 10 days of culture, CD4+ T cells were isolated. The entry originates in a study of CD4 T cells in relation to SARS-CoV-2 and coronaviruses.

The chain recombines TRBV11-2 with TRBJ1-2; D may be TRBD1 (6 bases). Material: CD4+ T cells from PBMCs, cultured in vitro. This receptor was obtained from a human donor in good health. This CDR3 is CASSLALLQGGYTF. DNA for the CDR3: TGTGCCAGCAGCTTGGCCCTACTGCAGGGGGGCTACACCTTC.